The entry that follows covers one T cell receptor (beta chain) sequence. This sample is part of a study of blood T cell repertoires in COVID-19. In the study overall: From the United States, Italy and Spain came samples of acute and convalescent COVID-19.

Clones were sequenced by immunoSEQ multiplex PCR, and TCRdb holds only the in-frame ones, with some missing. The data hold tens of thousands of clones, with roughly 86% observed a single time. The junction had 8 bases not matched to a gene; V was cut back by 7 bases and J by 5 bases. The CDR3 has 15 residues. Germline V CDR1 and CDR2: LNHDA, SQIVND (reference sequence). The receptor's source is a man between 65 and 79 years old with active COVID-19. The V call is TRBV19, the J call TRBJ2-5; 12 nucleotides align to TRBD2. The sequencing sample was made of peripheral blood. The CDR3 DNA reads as TGTGCCAGTACCCCCCGACTAGCGGGGGTGGAGACCCAGTACTTC. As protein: CASTPRLAGVETQYF.